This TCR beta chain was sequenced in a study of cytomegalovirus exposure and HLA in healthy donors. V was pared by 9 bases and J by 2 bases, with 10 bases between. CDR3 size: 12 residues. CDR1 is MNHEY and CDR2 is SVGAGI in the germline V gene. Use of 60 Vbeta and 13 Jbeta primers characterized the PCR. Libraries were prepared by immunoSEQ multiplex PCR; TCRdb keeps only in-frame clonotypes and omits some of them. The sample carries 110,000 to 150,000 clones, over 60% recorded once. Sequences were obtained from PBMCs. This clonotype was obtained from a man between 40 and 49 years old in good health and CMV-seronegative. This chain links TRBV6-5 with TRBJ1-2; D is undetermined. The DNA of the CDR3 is TGTGCCAGTTCGAGAGAAAACTATGGCTACACCTTC. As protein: CASSRENYGYTF.